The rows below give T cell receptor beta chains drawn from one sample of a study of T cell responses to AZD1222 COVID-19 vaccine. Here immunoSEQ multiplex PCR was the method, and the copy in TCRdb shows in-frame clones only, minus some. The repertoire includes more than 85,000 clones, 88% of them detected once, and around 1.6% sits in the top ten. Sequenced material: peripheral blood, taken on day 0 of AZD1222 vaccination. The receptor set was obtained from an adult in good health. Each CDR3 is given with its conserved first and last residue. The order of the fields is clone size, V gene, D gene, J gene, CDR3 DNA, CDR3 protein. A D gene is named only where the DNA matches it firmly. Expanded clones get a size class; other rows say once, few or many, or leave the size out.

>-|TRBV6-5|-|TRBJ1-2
TGTGCCAGCACCCGGGGCTATGGCTACACCTTC
CASTRGYGYTF
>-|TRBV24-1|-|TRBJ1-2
TGTGCCACCAGCTCCCTGGGGCCTATGGGGGTCTATGGCTACACCTTC
CATSSLGPMGVYGYTF
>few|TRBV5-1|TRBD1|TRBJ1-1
TGCGCCAGCTTCCACGGACAGGGGGATGAAGCTTTCTTT
CASFHGQGDEAFF
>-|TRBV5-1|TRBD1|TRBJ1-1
TGCGCCAGCAGCCGAAACAGGGGAGGGAACACTGAAGCTTTCTTT
CASSRNRGGNTEAFF
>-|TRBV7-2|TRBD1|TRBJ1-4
TGTGCCAGCAGCTCCCCCGGACAGGGGCCTGAAAAACTGTTTTTT
CASSSPGQGPEKLFF
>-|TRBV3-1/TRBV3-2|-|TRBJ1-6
TGTGCCAGCAGACCCGCCGGGGACCGAAATTCACCCCTCCACTTT
CASRPAGDRNSPLHF
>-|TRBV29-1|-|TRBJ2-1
TGCAGCGTTGGTTCCGCAGCTTACAATGAGCAGTTCTTC
CSVGSAAYNEQFF
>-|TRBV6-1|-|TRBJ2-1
TGTGCCAGCAGTGAAACCCCAAGCGGCTTCTACAATGAGCAGTTCTTC
CASSETPSGFYNEQFF
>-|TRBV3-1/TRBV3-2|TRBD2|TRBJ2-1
TGTGCCAGCAGCCGTGAACTAGCGGCCAGCTCCTACAATGAGCAGTTCTTC
CASSRELAASSYNEQFF
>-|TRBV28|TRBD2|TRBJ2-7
TGTGCCAGCAGACCCCCGGGAGGGGTCGCCTACGAGCAGTACTTC
CASRPPGGVAYEQYF
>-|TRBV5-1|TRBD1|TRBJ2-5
TGCGCCAGCAGCCTAGGGACAGCCCAAGAGACCCAGTACTTC
CASSLGTAQETQYF
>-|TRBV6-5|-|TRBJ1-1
TGTGCCAGCACCTACAGAAGCGGAGGCGCTGAAGCTTTCTTT
CASTYRSGGAEAFF
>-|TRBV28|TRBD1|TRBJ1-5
TGTGCCGTCCTCGGGACAGGCCCGTTTTATAGCAATCAGCCCCAGCATTTT
CAVLGTGPFYSNQPQHF
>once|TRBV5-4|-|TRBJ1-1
TGTGCCAGCAGCCGGGGAGGACCTAACACTGAAGCTTTCTTT
CASSRGGPNTEAFF
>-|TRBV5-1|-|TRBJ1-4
TGCGCCAGCAGCTTTACAGGGAGCGGGGAAAAACTGTTTTTT
CASSFTGSGEKLFF
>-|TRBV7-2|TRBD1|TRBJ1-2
TGTGCCAGCAGCCCCCCTCCAGGGGGCATCTATGGCTACACCTTC
CASSPPPGGIYGYTF
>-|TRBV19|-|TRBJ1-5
TGTGCCAGTAGTCCCCGGGACGTGAGCAATCAGCCCCAGCATTTT
CASSPRDVSNQPQHF
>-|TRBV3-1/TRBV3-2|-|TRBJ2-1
TGTGCCAGCAGCCTACGCGGGGACCCTGAAAATGAGCAGTTCTTC
CASSLRGDPENEQFF
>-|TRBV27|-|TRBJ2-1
TGTGCCAGCAGTACCCCGCGTGGCCCTAGTAGAAAGAATGAGCAGTTCTTC
CASSTPRGPSRKNEQFF
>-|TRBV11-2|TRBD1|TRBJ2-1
TGTGCCAGCAGCTTAGGCCGACAGGGCGAGCAGTTCTTC
CASSLGRQGEQFF
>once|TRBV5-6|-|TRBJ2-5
TGTGCCAGCAGCCCCCGGGCCACGGGGGAGACCCAGTACTTC
CASSPRATGETQYF
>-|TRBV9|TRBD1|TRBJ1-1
TGTGCCAGCAGCAAGACAGGGGGGTCGGTACTCGCTGAAGCTTTCTTT
CASSKTGGSVLAEAFF
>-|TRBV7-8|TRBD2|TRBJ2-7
TGTGCCAGCAGCTCGGGACTAGCGGGAGCCGAGCAGTACTTC
CASSSGLAGAEQYF
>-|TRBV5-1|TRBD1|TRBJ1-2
TGCGCCAGCAGAGTGGCAGGGGGCACCTATGGCTACACCTTC
CASRVAGGTYGYTF
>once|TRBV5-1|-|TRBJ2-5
TGCGCCAGCAGCTTGCAGGGGCAAGAGACCCAGTACTTC
CASSLQGQETQYF
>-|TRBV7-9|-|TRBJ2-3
TGTGCCAGCAGCTTAGACCGAGATACGCAGTATTTT
CASSLDRDTQYF
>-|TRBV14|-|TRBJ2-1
TGTGCCAGCAGCCTACAGGCGCTGATAAGCAATGAGCAGTTCTTC
CASSLQALISNEQFF
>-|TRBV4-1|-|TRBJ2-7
TGCGCCAGCAGCCAAGGCCCCTACGAGCAGTACTTC
CASSQGPYEQYF
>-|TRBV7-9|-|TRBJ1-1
TGTGCCAGCAGCTTACAGGGAGTCCCGGACGAAGCTTTCTTT
CASSLQGVPDEAFF
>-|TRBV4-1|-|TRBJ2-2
TGCGCCAGCAGCCAAGATCTAGACCAATGGGCCGGGGAGCTGTTTTTT
CASSQDLDQWAGELFF